This record concerns one TCR beta chain sequence. Its antigen has not been determined. No base qualities exist here, and no much larger clone lies one base off it. These data belong to a study of shared clonotypes between healthy human individuals (dated by TCRdb to between 2020 and 2021). Background for the entire study: The cohort included three men and two women between 18 and 49 years of age. For each donor, CD4 naive and CD4 memory were each run on three plates, CD8 naive on two plates, and CD8 memory on one plate. Blood TCR repertoires of a handful of healthy adults were deeply sequenced to estimate repertoire size and the extent of clonotype sharing between individuals. Different laboratories and diverse techniques were used to prepare libraries and sequence TCR repertoires, to increase sequencing depth and limit assay-specific biases. Between about 0.8 and 9 billion PBMCs per donor were obtained by leukapheresis. General study outcomes and caveats: Only blood was sampled, and tissue TCR repertoires likely differ from those in blood. Because the study included only a small number of donors, the genetic and exposure-history diversity represented was limited. Rarefaction of sorted-subset datasets indicated incomplete sequencing despite the large sequencing depth. Clonotypes shared by all four sorted-subset donors showed higher generation probabilities than non-shared clonotypes. Across several donors, roughly 5% of naive CD4, approximately 3.5% of naive CD8, around 2.5% of memory CD4, and 0.4% of memory CD8 clonotypes were shared. Pairwise subsampling indicated that sequencing depth was expected to affect the degree of clonotype sharing among donors. Larger estimated clonotype richness was generally found for naive subsets than for memory subsets.

V loses 1 base of germline sequence and J loses 4 bases, and the interval between the two ends is 11 bases. From the cysteine through the phenylalanine, the CDR3 covers 14 amino acids. Solely the CDR3 DNA is kept, with 42 bases framed from the first base. Per the germline V gene, SGHTA is the CDR1 and FQGNSA is the CDR2. The donors were healthy, HIV-negative adults with no recently reported acute infections or vaccinations. Only Caucasian adults living in Nashville, Tennessee, USA were represented among the donors. CD4+ T cells were enriched through magnetic negative selection, after which naive cells were positively selected on CD45RA and the remaining negative fraction served as the memory subset. Blood was obtained by leukapheresis, after which PBMCs were separated by Ficoll-Histopaque density gradient centrifugation and cryopreserved in liquid nitrogen vapor phase. Analytical flow cytometry was used to check the purity and quantity of each magnetically sorted T cell population. Each sorted fraction had its genomic DNA isolated and then quantified by UV absorbance on a Nanodrop 2000c.

Using the deep immunoSEQ assay, TCR CDR3 regions were amplified from genomic DNA by multiplex PCR. For each cell subset, the extracted genomic DNA was distributed evenly across all wells of several immunoSEQ 96-well plates, and each plate served as one replicate. For sorted subsets, around 200 ng genomic DNA, equal to tens of thousands of T cell genomes, was loaded into each replicate PCR. Purified libraries were measured with a Qubit 3.0 fluorometer, size-checked on a Bioanalyzer 2100, and measured again with the KAPA Library Quantification kit. Every immunoSEQ 96-well plate was sequenced on a dedicated single-read 150-cycle Illumina NextSeq 550 flow cell. For the original study's pipeline: Because the immunoSEQ output included only junctional sequences and no quality scores, the filtering could not be the same as the filtering used for full-length reads. To assign V/J genes and CDR3, sequences were annotated against IMGT germline references using PyIR, a Python wrapper for IgBLAST v1.9. Reads with weak V/J assignments (E-value above 1e-6), missing CDR3, stop codons, out-of-frame junctions, or ambiguous translated residues were removed. V3J clonotypes were defined as sequences sharing an identical inferred V gene, J gene, and CDR3 amino acid sequence. Percentage overlap between repertoires was calculated by dividing the number of shared unique clonotypes by the size of the smaller repertoire. Richness of each repertoire was evaluated using RTK rarefaction, the Chao1 estimator, and Recon v2.1 estimates of unobserved clonotypes. For all TCRbeta clonotypes obtained by the gDNA method from a few donors, generation probabilities were computed with OLGA. Drawn from immuneACCESS, this table holds only the in-frame rearrangements with V and J called that TCRdb kept. Clones are partly lost; checked studies trace under half to an unresolved V gene and leave the rest unexplained. The V and J calls and the clone size are those of that table, but D and trimming were determined from the DNA. The sample table contains around 2,000,000 clones; only one count was recorded for roughly 94% of them. The top ten clones comprise approximately 0.13% of the sample.

Recombination linked TRBV7-2 to TRBJ2-7, with the D gene uncertain. The receptor comes from a man younger than 35 in good health. The specimen was naive CD4+ T cells sorted from blood. The cell subset or site tag for this specimen amounts to: CD45RA+ positively selected. The DNA sequence reads TGTGCCAGCAGCTTAGAGTCACCCGTTTACGAGCAGTACTTC. This yields the protein CASSLESPVYEQYF.